These T cell receptor beta chains were read from a single sample in a study of T cell clones after liver transplantation. Data came from immunoSEQ multiplex PCR; TCRdb stores just in-frame clones and leaves some out. This sample carries about 78,000 clones, about 80% of them seen once, and the ten largest clones take around 0.66%. This sample comprised CD4+ T cells from blood, obtained before liver transplant. The receptors were gathered from a human donor who received a liver transplant. Both conserved end residues are part of each CDR3. The D gene is left open where the match is weak. Where a row states a size, it is once, few, many or the class of an expanded clone; other rows omit it.

clone size: once
V gene: TRBV10-2
J gene: TRBJ2-1
D gene: NA
CDR3 protein: CASSLTATDHNEQFF
CDR3 DNA: TGCGCCAGCAGCTTGACCGCAACGGACCACAATGAGCAGTTCTTC

clone size: NA
V gene: TRBV5-6
J gene: TRBJ2-3
D gene: NA
CDR3 protein: CASSSGLTGTDTQYF
CDR3 DNA: TGTGCCAGCAGCTCCGGCTTAACTGGCACAGATACGCAGTATTTT

clone size: NA
V gene: TRBV9
J gene: TRBJ2-1
D gene: NA
CDR3 protein: CVSELVNEQFF
CDR3 DNA: TGTGTCTCGGAGTTAGTAAATGAGCAGTTCTTC

clone size: NA
V gene: TRBV5-1
J gene: TRBJ2-5
D gene: NA
CDR3 protein: CASSPGATETQYF
CDR3 DNA: TGCGCCAGCAGCCCGGGCGCCACAGAGACCCAGTACTTC

clone size: few
V gene: TRBV14
J gene: TRBJ1-2
D gene: TRBD1
CDR3 protein: CASSGFTGVGYTF
CDR3 DNA: TGTGCCAGCAGCGGCTTCACAGGGGTCGGCTACACCTTC

clone size: NA
V gene: TRBV19
J gene: TRBJ1-5
D gene: TRBD1
CDR3 protein: CASTISGGQGWQPQHF
CDR3 DNA: TGTGCCAGTACTATATCCGGAGGACAGGGTTGGCAGCCCCAGCATTTT

clone size: NA
V gene: TRBV5-1
J gene: TRBJ1-2
D gene: NA
CDR3 protein: CASSRSGSNYGYTF
CDR3 DNA: TGCGCCAGCAGTCGATCCGGATCAAACTATGGCTACACCTTC

clone size: NA
V gene: TRBV18
J gene: TRBJ1-4
D gene: NA
CDR3 protein: CASSSGATNEKLFF
CDR3 DNA: TGTGCCAGCTCAAGCGGTGCAACTAATGAAAAACTGTTTTTT

clone size: NA
V gene: TRBV5-1
J gene: TRBJ2-7
D gene: NA
CDR3 protein: CASRPTAGASYEQYF
CDR3 DNA: TGCGCCAGCAGACCGACCGCGGGGGCCTCCTACGAGCAGTACTTC

clone size: NA
V gene: TRBV28
J gene: TRBJ2-7
D gene: NA
CDR3 protein: CASSLNPSYEQYF
CDR3 DNA: TGTGCCAGCAGTTTAAACCCCTCCTACGAGCAGTACTTC

clone size: NA
V gene: TRBV28
J gene: TRBJ1-1
D gene: NA
CDR3 protein: CASRDGTGNTEAFF
CDR3 DNA: TGTGCCAGCAGGGACGGGACGGGGAACACTGAAGCTTTCTTT

clone size: NA
V gene: TRBV5-5
J gene: TRBJ1-1
D gene: NA
CDR3 protein: CASSSGPAGTEAFF
CDR3 DNA: TGTGCCAGCAGCTCGGGTCCGGCGGGCACTGAAGCTTTCTTT

clone size: NA
V gene: TRBV20-1
J gene: TRBJ1-1
D gene: TRBD1
CDR3 protein: CKGTGHTEAFF
CDR3 DNA: TGCAAAGGGACAGGGCACACTGAAGCTTTCTTT

clone size: NA
V gene: TRBV18
J gene: TRBJ2-7
D gene: TRBD1
CDR3 protein: CASSPQGEQNEQYF
CDR3 DNA: TGTGCCAGCTCACCGCAGGGGGAACAGAACGAGCAGTACTTC

clone size: NA
V gene: TRBV9
J gene: TRBJ1-5
D gene: NA
CDR3 protein: CASSVEDGAWQDQPQHF
CDR3 DNA: TGTGCCAGCAGCGTAGAAGACGGAGCCTGGCAAGATCAGCCCCAGCATTTT

clone size: NA
V gene: TRBV18
J gene: TRBJ2-1
D gene: NA
CDR3 protein: CASSPLTDESEQFF
CDR3 DNA: TGTGCCAGCTCACCACTGACGGACGAGAGTGAGCAGTTCTTC

clone size: NA
V gene: TRBV7-2
J gene: TRBJ2-2
D gene: NA
CDR3 protein: CASSPTRSELFF
CDR3 DNA: TGTGCCAGCAGCCCTACTAGGTCGGAGCTGTTTTTT

clone size: NA
V gene: TRBV6-1
J gene: TRBJ1-1
D gene: TRBD1
CDR3 protein: CASSVRTGTEAFF
CDR3 DNA: TGTGCCAGCAGTGTTCGGACAGGGACTGAAGCTTTCTTT

clone size: NA
V gene: TRBV7-6
J gene: TRBJ1-1
D gene: NA
CDR3 protein: CATAPGGPHTEAFF
CDR3 DNA: TGTGCCACCGCGCCGGGGGGCCCTCACACTGAAGCTTTCTTT

clone size: NA
V gene: TRBV9
J gene: TRBJ2-6
D gene: TRBD1
CDR3 protein: CASSPHRGSGANVLTF
CDR3 DNA: TGTGCCAGCAGCCCGCACAGGGGCTCTGGGGCCAACGTCCTGACTTTC

clone size: NA
V gene: TRBV29-1
J gene: TRBJ2-2
D gene: NA
CDR3 protein: CSVEGGLNTGELFF
CDR3 DNA: TGCAGCGTTGAAGGAGGGTTGAACACCGGGGAGCTGTTTTTT

clone size: NA
V gene: TRBV5-1
J gene: TRBJ2-6
D gene: TRBD2
CDR3 protein: CASSTAGGGPYSGANVLTF
CDR3 DNA: TGCGCCAGCTCCACGGCCGGGGGGGGACCGTACTCTGGGGCCAACGTCCTGACTTTC

clone size: NA
V gene: TRBV18
J gene: TRBJ1-5
D gene: NA
CDR3 protein: CASSPRGLRGNQPQHF
CDR3 DNA: TGTGCCAGCTCACCCCGTGGGTTGAGGGGCAATCAGCCCCAGCATTTT